The present entry profiles one T cell receptor (beta chain) with its context. No antigen is known for it. Assay: immunoSEQ multiplex PCR; the TCRdb copy retains only in-frame clones and omits some. The sample records 100,000 to 120,000 clones, around 93% being singletons. Looked up from germline, CDR1 is MGHRA and CDR2 is YSYEKL. Trimming took off 0 bases at V and 7 bases at J, with 15 bases between the two ends. The CDR3 has 15 amino acids. The data are from a study of graft-versus-host responses after intestinal transplantation. Study-level background: Tacrolimus plus steroids were given to all recipients for approximately 3 years, preceded by anti-thymocyte globulin induction.

The sample here was unstimulated CD8+ T cells sorted from spleen or lymph node cells, taken before intestinal transplant. The chain combines TRBV4-1 with TRBJ1-2; possibly TRBD1 for D (5 bases). The clonotype comes from a human donor who received an intestinal transplant. The CDR3 DNA follows: TGCGCCAGCAGCCAAGAGTGGTCCCAGGGTAGTGGCTACACCTTC. Translation gives CASSQEWSQGSGYTF.